This T cell receptor beta chain was identified in a study of CD8+ T cells in alopecia areata. Findings of the study overall: Mice showed clearer TCR sharing than patients did, a gap that was possibly HLA-related.

This CDR3 spans 13 amino acids. The germline CDR1 and CDR2 sequences are SQVTM and ANQGSEA. After removal of 6 bases from V and 7 bases from J, the junction contained 5 bases not matched to a gene. Notes on this clone: Antigen: not known.

cDNA prepared by RNA extraction and subsequent reverse transcription served as the template for sequencing. Generated by immunoSEQ multiplex PCR, the TCRdb table keeps only in-frame clones and is missing some. The data contain under 200,000 clones, around three fifths of them singletons. Described treatment: oral pan-JAK inhibitor, 5-10 mg twice daily. The specimen was CD4+ T cells sorted from blood, collected at week 24, from a patient treated with tofacitinib. This rearrangement joins TRBV29-1 to TRBJ2-1; TRBD2 matches 11 bases. The clonotype was recovered from a human donor with alopecia areata. The DNA of the CDR3 is TGCAGCGTCCGCGGACTAGCGGGTAATGAGCAGTTCTTC. Encoded protein: CSVRGLAGNEQFF.